One T cell receptor beta chain is described in this entry. Many counts were recorded for this clonotype. Its target antigen remains unknown. No much larger clone is present one base from it, and per-base qualities are unavailable. Graves' hyperthyroidism was defined as stable when no progression to ophthalmopathy occurred over 18 months of follow-up. Hyperthyroidism patients were newly diagnosed, with disease duration under 2 months, and aged 18 to 65 years. Patients with uncontrolled infections, other autoimmune diseases, pregnancy or lactation were excluded. Diagnoses were established on the basis of clinical symptoms, serum thyroxine and TRAb, thyroid ultrasound, and orbital computed tomography. Ficoll-Paque density gradient centrifugation was used to isolate PBMCs from about 9 ml of fresh peripheral blood. Trizol reagent was used to extract total RNA, and RNA quality was then checked on an Agilent 2100 Bioanalyzer.

Amplification of TCR beta CDR3 regions was carried out from RNA transcripts. A first-round RT-PCR of the TCR CDR3 used the HTBI primer set with the Qiagen OneStep RT-PCR kit. A second multiplex PCR round built the libraries, followed by size selection and purification. Libraries were sequenced paired-end with 100 bp reads on an Illumina HiSeq2000. The original pipeline was this. SOAPnuke was used to process the raw data, throwing out any read that contained adapters or uncalled bases, had a mean Phred below 15, or lacked an exact constant-primer or identifier match. High-quality paired reads were merged with COPE v1.2.5, and unique nucleotide sequences were defined as clonotypes. MiTCR v1.1 was used to align the clonotypes against IMGT TRBV, TRBD and TRBJ reference segments. The analysis was restricted to V-J combinations with a frequency above 0.0001, which together covered 98% to 99.2% of the repertoires. The TCS score was defined as the ratio of F50 (clonal expansion) to E x V (chaos), calculated using BLOSUM62-based TCRdist between CDR3 peptides within each V-J. Welch's t-statistics and random forest reduced fewer than 600 V-J features to some 14, which were used in a naive Bayes classifier (R e1071). TCRdb reworked the public reads: Q25 trimming with fastp, MiXCR clone assembly, productive beta chains retained. Rows with one shared CDR3 protein collapse into an entry with the most common genes and DNA. None of the V and J calls come from the authors' own analysis; TCRdb made them. The sample table holds under 400,000 distinct CDR3 sequences, of which about 15% were seen once. Roughly 31% of the sample is held by the ten biggest clonotypes.

The record originates from a study of T cells in Graves' hyperthyroidism and ophthalmopathy (dated by TCRdb to the late 2010s). The study in broad terms: Peripheral blood samples were taken at the time of initial diagnosis, prior to any treatment. In addition, the study compared T-cell repertoires in thyroid tissue and in blood from six Graves' hyperthyroidism patients. The approximately 90 discovery patients were divided at random into training and test sets in a 7:3 ratio. To identify distinguishing TCR V-J signatures, a discovery cohort of around 100 patients was used, comprising 43 with Graves' ophthalmopathy and under 60 with stable Graves' hyperthyroidism. An independent validation cohort of around 19 hyperthyroidism patients and about 15 patients who later progressed to ophthalmopathy tested prospective prediction of ophthalmopathy. After blood sampling, hyperthyroidism patients were treated with methimazole at a starting dose of 30 mg daily, and ophthalmopathy patients were treated with high-dose intravenous methylprednisolone. The paper describes TCR Vbeta CDR3 sequencing of 135 peripheral blood samples, made up of some 40 ophthalmopathy patients, 70 to 75 hyperthyroidism patients and about 17 progressor patients.

According to the germline V gene, CDR1 reads SGHNT and CDR2 reads YENEEA. The CDR3 spans 16 residues, from the cysteine through the phenylalanine. The retained sequence is limited to the CDR3, 48 bases, with the frame set at the first base. V is clipped by 5 bases and J by 5 bases, and the sequence between their germline boundaries is 22 bases long. Beyond this particular receptor, the publication reports: In validation, the model predicted progression to ophthalmopathy with approximately 71% sensitivity and less than 75% specificity, a median of 6.5 months before onset. Ophthalmopathy was separated from stable hyperthyroidism by a 13 V-J signature model, with over 85% sensitivity and approximately 81% specificity obtained in cross-validation and 80%/75% obtained in testing. Sample size was not statistically predetermined, and investigators were not blinded to group allocation. Most expanded thyroid clonotypes (frequency above 0.001) were also found in blood, which suggests that blood repertoires may mirror thyroid immune responses.

The receptor was derived from a man younger than 40 with Graves' hyperthyroidism. Material for sequencing was blood. Here the chain combines TRBV11-3 and TRBJ2-7; TRBD2 might be the D gene, on 6 matching bases. The bases read TGTGCCAGCAGCCCCAGGGATGGGAGGACCCACCACGAGCAGTACTTC. This encodes CASSPRDGRTHHEQYF.